The next 23 T cell receptor beta chains were all read from a single sample in a study of blood T cell repertoires in COVID-19. Profiled with immunoSEQ multiplex PCR; TCRdb holds only in-frame clones, not every one. The table lists under 300,000 clones, 65% to 90% of them singletons. Material: peripheral blood. Receptors were obtained from an elderly woman with active or convalescent COVID-19.

The chain recombines TRBV10-2 with TRBJ2-6; D is perhaps TRBD1 (6 bases). In germline, CDR1 is WSHSY, CDR2 SAAADI. The CDR3 is made up of 15 amino acids. V dropped 4 bases and J dropped 0 bases, with 7 bases sitting between them. CDR3 in DNA: TGCGCCAGCAGTGGACAGGTCTCTGGGGCCAACGTCCTGACTTTC. It translates to CASSGQVSGANVLTF.

The sample holds a few counts of this clone. The chain employs TRBV7-6 and TRBJ2-1; TRBD2 matches at 8 bases. The CDR3 has 15 residues. V lost 4 bases and J lost 4; bases outside the gene matches: 6. CDR1 is SGHVS, CDR2 FNYEAQ, per germline. The CDR3 spells CASSSERGFYNEQFF. CDR3 nucleotides: TGTGCCAGCAGCTCAGAGCGGGGGTTTTACAATGAGCAGTTCTTC.

V gene TRBV20-1 combines with J gene TRBJ1-2; D gene unclear. The germline V gene encodes CDR1 DFQATT and CDR2 SNEGSKA (reference sequence). V gave up 6 bases and J gave up 4 bases, with 9 bases separating them. This CDR3 comprises 11 residues. The CDR3 sequence is CSALGAYGYTF. The CDR3 coding sequence is TGCAGTGCCTTGGGCGCCTATGGCTACACCTTC.

The chain couples TRBV11-3 to TRBJ2-3, with D possibly matching TRBD1 (5 bases). This CDR3 has 15 residues. Trimming took off 1 base at V and 0 bases at J, with 8 bases between the two ends. The V gene's germline CDR1 is SGHNT and CDR2 YENEEA. Written as DNA, the CDR3 is TGTGCCAGCAGCTTAGGGGGCCCGAGCACAGATACGCAGTATTTT. Amino acids: CASSLGGPSTDTQYF.

The genes are TRBV6-5 and TRBJ1-6; TRBD1 aligns across 7 bases. Germline-derived CDR1 and CDR2 are MNHEY and SVGAGI. The V gene end was trimmed by 7 bases and the J gene end by 7 bases; junction bases not matched to a gene: 7. CDR3 length: 14 amino acids. The CDR3: CASTLDRRNSPLHF. The CDR3 nucleotides are TGTGCCAGCACTTTGGACAGGCGGAATTCACCCCTCCACTTT.

Note on this clone: The sample holds other DNA sequences that translate to the same CDR3. The chain combines TRBV5-1 with TRBJ1-1, with D possibly matching TRBD1 (6 bases). V lost 0 bases and J lost 3, with 9 bases in between. CDR3 size: 14 residues. Germline values: CDR1 SGHRS, CDR2 YFSETQ. In nucleotides, the CDR3 is TGCGCCAGCAGCTTGGACAGGGTAGACACTGAAGCTTTCTTT. The encoded protein is CASSLDRVDTEAFF.

The CDR3: CASSQGGTDNSPLHF. DNA for the CDR3: TGTGCCAGCAGCCAAGGCGGGACGGATAATTCACCCCTCCACTTT. The chain uses TRBV3-1 (or the pseudogene TRBV3-2) and TRBJ1-6; weak D call: TRBD1 (5 bases). CDR3 length: 15 residues. Trimming pared 1 base from V and 5 bases from J, leaving 9 bases between. Looked up from germline, CDR1 is LGHDT and CDR2 is YNNKEL (reference sequence).

The chain employs TRBV27 and TRBJ1-4; no reliable D call. Germline V gene sequence: CDR1 MNHEY, CDR2 SMNVEV (reference sequence). V lost 6 bases and J lost 0, with 11 bases in between. CDR3 length equals 15 residues. Written as DNA, the CDR3 is TGTGCCAGCAGCCCGAGCAGGTCAACTAATGAAAAACTGTTTTTT. Residues: CASSPSRSTNEKLFF. Complete variable domain (other parts from reference TRBV27 and TRBJ1-4): EAQVTQNPRYLITVTGKKLTVTCSQNMNHEYMSWYRQDPGLGLRQIYYSMNVEVTDKGDVPEGYKVSRKEKRNFPLILESPSPNQTSLYFCASSPSRSTNEKLFFGSGTQLSVL.

This clone appeared a single time. The rearrangement links TRBV19 to TRBJ1-1; D not certain. This CDR3 has 13 amino acids. V dropped 5 bases and J dropped 3 bases, with 10 bases sitting between them. Per germline, CDR1 LNHDA and CDR2 SQIVND (reference sequence). The CDR3 DNA follows: TGTGCCAGTAGTGACACGGAGGACACTGAAGCTTTCTTT. This encodes CASSDTEDTEAFF.

This clone was recorded only once. The V call is TRBV11-2, the J call TRBJ2-5, with 12 positions matching TRBD2. The CDR3 consists of 16 residues. The V gene's germline CDR1 is SGHAT and CDR2 FQNNGV. The trim removed 5 bases at V and 5 bases at J, leaving 9 bases unmatched. CDR3 in amino acids: CASSTILAGGVETQYF. The CDR3 DNA follows: TGTGCCAGCAGCACGATCCTAGCGGGAGGGGTTGAGACCCAGTACTTC.

V usage is TRBV5-1 and J usage is TRBJ2-6; tentatively, D is TRBD1 (6 bases). Germline CDR1 reads SGHRS; CDR2 reads YFSETQ. The CDR3 is 15 amino acids. Trimming pared 5 bases from V and 0 bases from J, leaving 9 bases between. The CDR3 DNA is TGCGCCAGCAGTGGACAGAACTCTGGGGCCAACGTCCTGACTTTC. Protein: CASSGQNSGANVLTF.

The chain is built from TRBV5-1 and TRBJ2-7; D is undetermined. The CDR3 consists of 14 residues. Per the germline V gene, CDR1 is SGHRS and CDR2 is YFSETQ. Trimming pared 0 bases from V and 6 bases from J, leaving 13 bases between. CDR3 protein: CASSLGSVRIEQYF. Written as DNA, the CDR3 is TGCGCCAGCAGCTTGGGGTCCGTGAGGATCGAGCAGTACTTC.

Comments on this clone: Distinct nucleotide sequences in the sample also encode this CDR3. The chain employs TRBV5-1 and TRBJ2-7; 9 nucleotides match TRBD1. CDR3 length: 14 amino acids. Trimming removed 0 bases from V and 3 bases from J; junction bases left unmatched: 1. Germline values: CDR1 SGHRS, CDR2 YFSETQ. The DNA for the CDR3 is TGCGCCAGCAGCTTGGTGGGACAGGGCTACGAGCAGTACTTC. Translating gives CASSLVGQGYEQYF.

The CDR3 is CASSLEPGLFDSPLHF. CDR3 DNA sequence: TGCGCCAGCAGCTTGGAGCCGGGATTGTTTGATTCACCCCTCCACTTT. V gene TRBV5-1 combines with J gene TRBJ1-6; no clear D. V was trimmed by 0 bases and J by 8 bases, leaving 15 bases between them. The CDR3 totals 16 residues. CDR1 and CDR2 (germline): SGHRS, YFSETQ. The full variable domain, in which reference TRBV5-1 and TRBJ1-6 provide the parts outside the CDR3, is KAGVTQTPRYLIKTRGQQVTLSCSPISGHRSVSWYQQTPGQGLQFLFEYFSETQRNKGNFPGRFSGRQFSNSRSEMNVSTLELGDSALYLCASSLEPGLFDSPLHFGNGTRLTVT.

The gene calls are TRBV7-2 and TRBJ1-5; D may be TRBD1 (6 bases). Germline CDR1 is SGHTA and CDR2 is FQGNSA. The CDR3 totals 14 residues. V was shortened by 1 base and J by 5 bases, with 9 bases between the two germline ends. CDR3 sequence: CASSLGAGDQPQHF. The CDR3 region has the DNA TGTGCCAGCAGCTTAGGGGCAGGGGATCAGCCCCAGCATTTT.

The rearrangement uses TRBV6-4 and TRBJ2-3; possible D gene TRBD2, 5 bases. The CDR3 totals 14 residues. Deletions cut 2 bases from V and 3 bases from J, with 9 bases between. The germline CDR1 and CDR2 sequences are MRHNA and SNTAGT. In DNA form, the CDR3 reads TGTGCCAGCAGTGACCGGACTGCTACAGATACGCAGTATTTT. Its translation: CASSDRTATDTQYF.

This clone has just one count. The CDR3 nucleotides read TGTGCCAGCAGCCCCGACAGGGGGCGCTTTTATTATGGCTACACCTTC. Protein sequence: CASSPDRGRFYYGYTF. The chain has TRBV11-2 and TRBJ1-2, with 10 bases fitting TRBD1. Trimming took 5 bases from V and 5 from J; bases not matched to a gene: 11. The CDR3 totals 16 residues. Germline CDR1 is SGHAT and CDR2 is FQNNGV.

The chain recombines TRBV2 with TRBJ1-3; D remains ambiguous. This CDR3 has 15 amino acids. Germline V CDR1 and CDR2: SNHLY, FYNNEI. V was cut by 5 bases and J by 2 bases, with 13 bases left in between. The CDR3 spells CASSMRDPPGNTIYF. In DNA, the CDR3 is TGTGCCAGCAGTATGAGGGATCCGCCTGGAAACACCATATATTTT.

The chain employs TRBV7-2 and TRBJ2-7, with a tentative D call TRBD2 (7 bases). The germline CDR1 and CDR2 sequences are SGHTA and FQGNSA. The CDR3 runs to 15 residues. Trimming stripped 2 bases from V and 9 bases from J, with 20 bases between. DNA for the CDR3: TGTGCCAGCAGCTTATACGCGGGGGCGGGATCGGGGCAGTACTTC. Amino acid sequence: CASSLYAGAGSGQYF.

The J gene is TRBJ1-3, the V gene TRBV3-1 (or the pseudogene TRBV3-2); no clear D. Germline V CDR1 and CDR2: LGHDT, YNNKEL (reference sequence). Deletions cut 1 base from V and 1 base from J, with 14 bases between. The CDR3 is 17 residues long. CDR3 in DNA: TGTGCCAGCAGCCAAGGGTCTGTAGAGGTTTCTGGAAACACCATATATTTT. It translates to CASSQGSVEVSGNTIYF.

The chain has TRBV21-1 and TRBJ2-4; the table's TRBD1 call for D was not verified on the DNA. TRBV21-1 is designated a pseudogene. This CDR3 has 17 residues. In nucleotides, the CDR3 is TGTGCCAGCAGCAAAGCGAAGGAGACAGGGGTCAAAAACATTCAGTACTTC. Translating it yields CASSKAKETGVKNIQYF.

This chain links TRBV18 with TRBJ2-1, with a possible D match to TRBD1 (6 bases). This CDR3 comprises 12 residues. The V end was cut by 3 bases, the J end by 8 bases, with 8 bases between. Germline V CDR1 and CDR2: KGHSH, LQKENI. The CDR3 nucleotides read TGTGCCAGCTCACCTTACAGGGATGAGCAGTTCTTC. Translated, it gives CASSPYRDEQFF.

The chain joins TRBV13 to TRBJ2-7; possibly TRBD1 for D (6 bases). Germline V CDR1 and CDR2: PRHDT, FYEKMQ (reference sequence). CDR3 length: 13 residues. The ends were cut back, 6 bases at V and 0 bases at J, with 9 bases in the middle. CDR3 nucleotides: TGTGCCAGCAGTCAACAGGGCTCCTACGAGCAGTACTTC. Protein: CASSQQGSYEQYF.